These 2 T cell receptor beta chains were sequenced from one sample in a study of blood T cell repertoires in COVID-19. Only in-frame clones appear in the TCRdb table, and some are missing; sequencing was by immunoSEQ multiplex PCR. The sample comprises a few hundred thousand clones, 85% of which are singletons, and 3.5% to 4% rests with the top ten. The sample comprised peripheral blood. The receptors originated from a woman between 18 and 30 years old with acute or convalescent COVID-19.

The DNA of the CDR3 is TGTGCCAGCAGTGAGTTTCCTGTAGCGAACACTGAAGCTTTCTTT. It specifies CASSEFPVANTEAFF. V and J are TRBV6-1 and TRBJ1-1, with D uncertain. Per the germline V gene, CDR1 is MNHNS and CDR2 is SASEGT. The CDR3 covers 15 residues. V was shortened by 3 bases and J by 1 base, with 12 bases between the two germline ends.

The chain has TRBV28 and TRBJ2-7; 12 nucleotides align to TRBD1. Germline V gene lookup returns CDR1 MDHEN and CDR2 SYDVKM. The CDR3 has 15 amino acids. The J segment lost 7 bases and the V segment lost 6 bases, leaving 10 bases of the junction unmatched. CDR3 loop: CASRGSGTGGREQYF. CDR3 DNA sequence: TGTGCCAGCAGGGGTTCGGGGACAGGGGGCCGGGAGCAGTACTTC.